These 20 T cell receptor beta chains came from one sample sequenced in a study of T cell responses to AZD1222 COVID-19 vaccine. Profiling relied on immunoSEQ multiplex PCR, and the TCRdb table lists in-frame clones only, not all of them. The repertoire consists of more than 85,000 clones, with about 88% occurring once and the leading ten covering over 15%. This material consisted of peripheral blood, taken on day 0 of AZD1222 vaccination. The source of these receptors is an adult in good health.

This chain connects TRBV5-1 to TRBJ2-1; no reliable D call. The V gene lost 4 bases and the J gene lost 1 base, with 12 bases spanning the gap. This CDR3 is 15 amino acids long. Germline CDR1 and CDR2: SGHRS and YFSETQ. The CDR3: CASSPSLGSYNEQFF. The CDR3 DNA follows: TGCGCCAGCAGCCCCTCGCTGGGGTCCTACAATGAGCAGTTCTTC.

The chain carries TRBV7-9 and TRBJ1-2; 7 nucleotides agree with TRBD1. The germline CDR1 and CDR2 sequences are SEHNR and FQNEAQ (reference sequence). The CDR3 contains 13 residues. V was clipped by 2 bases and J by 7 bases; unmatched bases: 4. The CDR3 nucleotides read TGTGCCAGCAGCTTATCTACAGGGGTTGGCTACACCTTC. This translates into CASSLSTGVGYTF.

V is TRBV9 and J is TRBJ1-3, with TRBD1 matching over 9 bases. The V segment lost 1 base and the J segment 2 bases; nucleotides outside the gene matches: 7. Germline assignment: CDR1 SGDLS and CDR2 YYNGEE. The CDR3 contains 17 residues. CDR3 region: CASSVLPTGGTGNTIYF. CDR3 sequence (DNA): TGTGCCAGCAGCGTACTACCGACAGGGGGGACTGGAAACACCATATATTTT. The whole variable domain, filled in from reference TRBV9 and TRBJ1-3, reads DSGVTQTPKHLITATGQRVTLRCSPRSGDLSVYWYQQSLDQGLQFLIQYYNGEERAKGNILERFSAQQFPDLHSELNLSSLELGDSALYFCASSVLPTGGTGNTIYFGEGSWLTVV.

CDR3 DNA sequence: TGTGCCAGCAGCTTAGGGGGGACTAGCGGGGCCCATAAAGAGACCCAGTACTTC. This encodes CASSLGGTSGAHKETQYF. The rearrangement uses TRBV7-2 and TRBJ2-5; 13 bases fit TRBD2. Germline V gene sequence: CDR1 SGHTA, CDR2 FQGNSA. V lost 1 base and J lost 3; bases outside the gene matches: 8. CDR3 size: 18 residues.

This clone was detected once. The chain has TRBV28 and TRBJ2-4; D tentatively fits TRBD1 or TRBD2 (5 bases each). This CDR3 comprises 14 residues. The ends were cut back, 2 bases at V and 6 bases at J, with 11 bases in the middle. In germline, CDR1 is MDHEN, CDR2 SYDVKM. The CDR3 bases are TGTGCCAGCAGTTTAGGGGGTGGGGTAAACATTCAGTACTTC. Translating gives CASSLGGGVNIQYF.

The CDR3 loop is CATSDLGDQPQHF. CDR3 coding DNA: TGTGCCACCAGTGATTTGGGGGATCAGCCCCAGCATTTT. V gene TRBV24-1 combines with J gene TRBJ1-5; D remains unclear. Per germline, CDR1 KGHDR and CDR2 SFDVKD. The CDR3 extends over 13 amino acids. V lost 0 bases and J lost 5, with 4 bases in between.

The V gene is TRBV27, the J gene TRBJ1-2; no clear D gene. The ends were cut back, 4 bases at V and 4 bases at J, with 16 bases in the middle. Germline V gene data show CDR1 as MNHEY and CDR2 as SMNVEV (reference sequence). The CDR3 has 15 residues. CDR3 DNA sequence: TGTGCCAGCAGTTCCGCAGGTGGCTCGATCTATGGCTACACCTTC. Its protein product is CASSSAGGSIYGYTF.

V and J are TRBV6-5 and TRBJ1-4; the match to TRBD1 covers 7 bases. The CDR3 loop spans 14 amino acids. Germline CDR1 and CDR2: MNHEY and SVGAGI. The J segment lost 13 bases and the V segment lost 6 bases, leaving 14 bases of the junction unmatched. CDR3 sequence (DNA): TGTGCCAGCAGCCTTGACAGGGTTCTTGAGGGACTGTTTTTT. It codes for CASSLDRVLEGLFF.

The rearrangement uses TRBV28 and TRBJ2-7; no clear D. Germline CDR1 is MDHEN and CDR2 is SYDVKM. V was cut by 7 bases and J by 5 bases, with 21 bases left in between. The CDR3 is made up of 15 amino acids. The CDR3 loop reads CASTYRWPSRNEQYF. CDR3 DNA: TGTGCCAGCACCTATCGTTGGCCCTCTAGGAACGAGCAGTACTTC.

The chain recombines TRBV5-1 with TRBJ2-2; D ambiguous. V was clipped by 4 bases and J by 5 bases, with 9 bases between them. Germline CDR1 SGHRS, CDR2 YFSETQ. The CDR3 totals 13 residues. CDR3 bases: TGCGCCAGCAGCCCAGGTGGTACCGGGGAGCTGTTTTTT. This codes for CASSPGGTGELFF.

This clone was observed once. V gene TRBV1 combines with J gene TRBJ2-7; TRBD2 was called by the table and not checked on the DNA. TRBV1 is a known pseudogene. This CDR3 spans 14 amino acids. The CDR3 region is CTSSRTSHTYEQYV. Written as DNA, the CDR3 is TGCACCAGCAGCCGAACTAGCCACACCTACGAGCAGTACGTC.

The chain combines TRBV19 with TRBJ1-2; D is perhaps TRBD1 (5 bases). The CDR3 contains 15 residues. Germline CDR1 and CDR2: LNHDA and SQIVND (reference sequence). V was cut by 1 base and J by 3 bases, with 12 bases left in between. In DNA form, the CDR3 reads TGTGCCAGTAGTATAGGAACAGGTCCGCACTATGGCTACACCTTC. It is translated as CASSIGTGPHYGYTF.

This clone is a singleton in its sample. V and J are TRBV6-2 or TRBV6-3 and TRBJ2-2; 9 nucleotides line up with TRBD1. J lost 4 bases, V lost 6 bases, and 12 bases had no gene match. CDR1 is MNHEY, CDR2 SVGEGT, per germline. The CDR3 consists of 17 residues. Here the CDR3 DNA reads TGTGCCAGCAGCCCTACGGACAGGGGTCCGAGCACCGGGGAGCTGTTTTTT. It encodes CASSPTDRGPSTGELFF.

The V and J genes are TRBV7-2 and TRBJ2-7; D tentatively reads TRBD1 or TRBD2 (5 bases each). V shed 7 bases and J shed 3 bases, with 16 bases lying between them. Germline V lookup: CDR1 SGHTA, CDR2 FQGNSA. The CDR3 runs 14 residues. CDR3 in DNA: TGTGCCAGCACCCCCGGGGCAGGGCTCTACGAGCAGTACTTC. Its translation is CASTPGAGLYEQYF.

The J gene is TRBJ2-1, the V gene TRBV10-3; 11 nucleotides agree with TRBD2. The CDR3 length is 14 residues. Germline CDR1 and CDR2: ENHRY and SYGVKD. V lost 5 bases and J lost 9; bases outside the gene matches: 6. The CDR3 DNA reads TGTGCCATCAGTTTAGCGGGGGGGCCGAGTGAGCAGTTCTTC. Protein sequence: CAISLAGGPSEQFF.

This sequence joins TRBV27 and TRBJ2-3, with TRBD2 identical over 14 bases. Germline V CDR1 and CDR2: MNHEY, SMNVEV (reference sequence). Trimming removed 5 bases from V and 5 bases from J; junction bases left unmatched: 6. CDR3 length: 16 residues. The CDR3 sequence: CASSVTSGGAQDTQYF. The CDR3 coding sequence is TGTGCCAGCAGTGTGACTAGCGGGGGGGCCCAAGATACGCAGTATTTT.

This clone was detected a few times. The V and J genes are TRBV24-1 and TRBJ1-1; D might be TRBD1 (5 bases). Germline V gene data show CDR1 as KGHDR and CDR2 as SFDVKD. The CDR3 loop spans 13 amino acids. V lost 5 bases to trimming and J lost 8 bases, with 14 bases between them. For the CDR3, the DNA is TGTGCCACCAGTGGTGGGGCGTTTGGGGAAGCTTTCTTT. Its protein product is CATSGGAFGEAFF.

This clone was seen just once. This chain links TRBV30 with TRBJ2-7, with D perhaps TRBD1 or TRBD2 (5 bases each). This CDR3 is built from 12 residues. Germline lookup yields CDR1 GTSNPN and CDR2 SVGIG (reference sequence). Written as DNA, the CDR3 is TGTGCATCCGGGACCTCCCCCTACGAGCAGTACTTC. Translated: CASGTSPYEQYF.

The chain carries TRBV19 and TRBJ2-3; 8 positions match TRBD1. In germline, CDR1 is LNHDA, CDR2 SQIVND (reference sequence). This CDR3 has 15 residues. The V segment lost 5 bases and the J segment 2 bases; nucleotides outside the gene matches: 6. CDR3 loop: CASSSPGGSTDTQYF. CDR3 coding DNA: TGTGCCAGTAGTTCACCAGGGGGCTCCACAGATACGCAGTATTTT.

The V gene is TRBV30, the J gene TRBJ2-5; TRBD2 matches at 7 bases. V lost 5 bases to trimming and J lost 2 bases; unmatched junction nucleotides: 8. Per the germline V gene, CDR1 is GTSNPN and CDR2 is SVGIG (reference sequence). This CDR3 is 14 amino acids long. Here the CDR3 reads CAWAKRGLQETQYF. Here the CDR3 DNA reads TGTGCCTGGGCAAAGCGGGGACTACAAGAGACCCAGTACTTC.